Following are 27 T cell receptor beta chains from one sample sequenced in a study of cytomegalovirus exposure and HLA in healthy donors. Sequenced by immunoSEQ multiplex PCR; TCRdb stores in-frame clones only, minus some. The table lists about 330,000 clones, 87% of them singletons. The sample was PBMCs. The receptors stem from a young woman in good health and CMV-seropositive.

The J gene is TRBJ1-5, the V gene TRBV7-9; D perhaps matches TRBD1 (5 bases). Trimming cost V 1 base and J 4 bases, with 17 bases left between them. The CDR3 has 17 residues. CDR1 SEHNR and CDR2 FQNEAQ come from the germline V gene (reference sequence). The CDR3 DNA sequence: TGTGCCAGCAGCTTAGAGATTGGGGGGTACTCTAATCAGCCCCAGCATTTT. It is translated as CASSLEIGGYSNQPQHF.

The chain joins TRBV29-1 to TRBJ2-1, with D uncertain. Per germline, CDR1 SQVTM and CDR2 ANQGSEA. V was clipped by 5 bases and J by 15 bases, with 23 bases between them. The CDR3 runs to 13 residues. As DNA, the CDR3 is TGCAGCGTTACCACTCAGAACCCTACAAGGTCGTTCTTC. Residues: CSVTTQNPTRSFF.

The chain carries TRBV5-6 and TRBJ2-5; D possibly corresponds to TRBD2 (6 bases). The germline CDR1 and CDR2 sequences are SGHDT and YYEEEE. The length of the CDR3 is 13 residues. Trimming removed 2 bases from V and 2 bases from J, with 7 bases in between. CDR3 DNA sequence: TGTGCCAGCAGCTTCGGGACTCAAGAGACCCAGTACTTC. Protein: CASSFGTQETQYF.

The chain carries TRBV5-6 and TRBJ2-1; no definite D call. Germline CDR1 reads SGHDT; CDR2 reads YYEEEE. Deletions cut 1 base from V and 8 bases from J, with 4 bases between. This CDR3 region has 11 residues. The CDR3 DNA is TGTGCCAGCAGCTTGAGAGATGAGCAGTTCTTC. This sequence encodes CASSLRDEQFF.

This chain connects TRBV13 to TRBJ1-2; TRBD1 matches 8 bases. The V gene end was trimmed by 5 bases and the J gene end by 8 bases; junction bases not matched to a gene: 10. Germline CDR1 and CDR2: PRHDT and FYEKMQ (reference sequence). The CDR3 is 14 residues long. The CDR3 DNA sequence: TGTGCCAGCAGCACCCGCCTCGACAGGGGAGGCTACACCTTC. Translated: CASSTRLDRGGYTF.

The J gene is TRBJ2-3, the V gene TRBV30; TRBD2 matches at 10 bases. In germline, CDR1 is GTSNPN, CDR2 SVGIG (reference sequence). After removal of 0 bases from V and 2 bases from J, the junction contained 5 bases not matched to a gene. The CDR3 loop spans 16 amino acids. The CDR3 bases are TGTGCCTGGAGTGTTCGGACTAGCGGATACACAGATACGCAGTATTTT. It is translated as CAWSVRTSGYTDTQYF.

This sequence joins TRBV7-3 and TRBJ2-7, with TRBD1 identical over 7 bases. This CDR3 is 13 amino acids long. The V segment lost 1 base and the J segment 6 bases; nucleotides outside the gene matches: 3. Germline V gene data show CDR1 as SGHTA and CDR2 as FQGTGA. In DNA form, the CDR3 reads TGTGCCAGCAGCTTAATAACAGGGGCCGAGCAGTACTTC. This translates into CASSLITGAEQYF.

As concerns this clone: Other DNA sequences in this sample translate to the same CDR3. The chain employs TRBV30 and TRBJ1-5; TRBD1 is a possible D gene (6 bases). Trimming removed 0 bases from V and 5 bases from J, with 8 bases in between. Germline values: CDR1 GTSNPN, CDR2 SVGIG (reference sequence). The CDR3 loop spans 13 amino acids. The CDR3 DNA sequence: TGTGCCTGGAGTGTAGGGGGGGATCAGCCCCAGCATTTT. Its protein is CAWSVGGDQPQHF. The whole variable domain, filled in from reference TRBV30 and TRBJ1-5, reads SQTIHQWPATLVQPVGSPLSLECTVEGTSNPNLYWYRQAAGRGLQLLFYSVGIGQISSEVPQNLSASRPQDRQFILSSKKLLLSDSGFYLCAWSVGGDQPQHFGDGTRLSIL.

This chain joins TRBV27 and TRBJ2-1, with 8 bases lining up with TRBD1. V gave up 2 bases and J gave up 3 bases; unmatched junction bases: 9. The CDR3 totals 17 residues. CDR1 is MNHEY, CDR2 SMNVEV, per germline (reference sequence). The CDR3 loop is CASSLPDRVDRYNEQFF. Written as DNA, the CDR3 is TGTGCCAGCAGTTTACCGGACAGGGTAGACCGCTACAATGAGCAGTTCTTC.

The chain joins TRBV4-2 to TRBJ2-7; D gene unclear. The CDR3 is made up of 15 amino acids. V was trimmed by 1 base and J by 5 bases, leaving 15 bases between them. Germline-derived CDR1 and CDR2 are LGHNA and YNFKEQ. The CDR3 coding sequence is TGTGCCAGCAGCCAAGTTGCGTCCCAGGTCGACGAGCAGTACTTC. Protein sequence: CASSQVASQVDEQYF.

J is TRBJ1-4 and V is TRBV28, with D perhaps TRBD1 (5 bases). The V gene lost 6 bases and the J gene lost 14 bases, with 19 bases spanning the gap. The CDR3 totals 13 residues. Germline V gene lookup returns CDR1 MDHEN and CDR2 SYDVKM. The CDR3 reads CASSLTAPGFLFF. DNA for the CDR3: TGTGCCAGCAGCTTGACAGCCCCGGGATTCCTGTTTTTT. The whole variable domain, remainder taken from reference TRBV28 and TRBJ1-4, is DVKVTQSSRYLVKRTGEKVFLECVQDMDHENMFWYRQDPGLGLRLIYFSYDVKMKEKGDIPEGYSVSREKKERFSLILESASTNQTSMYLCASSLTAPGFLFFGSGTQLSVL.

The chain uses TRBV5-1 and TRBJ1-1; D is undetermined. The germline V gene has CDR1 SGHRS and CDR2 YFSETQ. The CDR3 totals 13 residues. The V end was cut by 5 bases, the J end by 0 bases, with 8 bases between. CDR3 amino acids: CASSLRLNTEAFF. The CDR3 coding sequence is TGCGCCAGCAGTCTGCGCCTGAACACTGAAGCTTTCTTT.

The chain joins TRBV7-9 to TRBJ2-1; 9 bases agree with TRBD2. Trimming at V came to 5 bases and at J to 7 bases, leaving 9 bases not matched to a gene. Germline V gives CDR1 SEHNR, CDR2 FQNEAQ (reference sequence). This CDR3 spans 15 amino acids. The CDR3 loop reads CASSLSAGGGNEQFF. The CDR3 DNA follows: TGTGCCAGCAGCCTATCAGCGGGGGGAGGTAATGAGCAGTTCTTC. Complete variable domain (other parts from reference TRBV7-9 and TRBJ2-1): DTGVSQNPRHKITKRGQNVTFRCDPISEHNRLYWYRQTLGQGPEFLTYFQNEAQLEKSRLLSDRFSAERPKGSFSTLEIQRTEQGDSAMYLCASSLSAGGGNEQFFGPGTRLTVL.

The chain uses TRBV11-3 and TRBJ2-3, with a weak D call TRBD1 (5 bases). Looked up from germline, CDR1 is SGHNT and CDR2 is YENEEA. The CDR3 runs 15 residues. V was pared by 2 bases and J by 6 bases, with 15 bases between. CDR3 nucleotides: TGTGCCAGCAGCTTAAGTCAGGGCCACGGTGATACGCAGTATTTT. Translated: CASSLSQGHGDTQYF.

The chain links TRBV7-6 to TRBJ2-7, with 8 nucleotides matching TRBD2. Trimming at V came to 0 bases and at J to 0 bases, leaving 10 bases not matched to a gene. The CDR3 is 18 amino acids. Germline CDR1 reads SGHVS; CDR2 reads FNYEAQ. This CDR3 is CASSLASGGGPLSYEQYF. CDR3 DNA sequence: TGTGCCAGCAGCTTAGCGTCGGGCGGGGGGCCCCTCTCCTACGAGCAGTACTTC.

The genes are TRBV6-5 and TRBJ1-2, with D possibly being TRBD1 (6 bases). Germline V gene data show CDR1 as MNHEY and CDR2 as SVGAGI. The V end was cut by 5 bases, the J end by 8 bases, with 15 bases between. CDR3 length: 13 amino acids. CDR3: CASSRGSGAGYTF. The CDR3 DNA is TGTGCCAGCAGTAGGGGCTCGGGGGCGGGCTACACCTTC.

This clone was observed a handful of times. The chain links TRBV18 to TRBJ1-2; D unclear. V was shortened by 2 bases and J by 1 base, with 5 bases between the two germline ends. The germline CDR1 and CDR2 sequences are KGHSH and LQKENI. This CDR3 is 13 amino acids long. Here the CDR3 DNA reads TGTGCCAGCTCACCAGGCGATAACTATGGCTACACCTTC. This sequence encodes CASSPGDNYGYTF.

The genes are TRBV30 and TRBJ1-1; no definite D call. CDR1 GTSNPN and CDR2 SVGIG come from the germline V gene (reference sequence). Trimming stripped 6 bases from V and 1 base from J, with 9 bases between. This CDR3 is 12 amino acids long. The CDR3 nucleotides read TGTGCCTGCGTATTTCCGAACACTGAAGCTTTCTTT. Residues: CACVFPNTEAFF. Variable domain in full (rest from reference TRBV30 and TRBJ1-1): SQTIHQWPATLVQPVGSPLSLECTVEGTSNPNLYWYRQAAGRGLQLLFYSVGIGQISSEVPQNLSASRPQDRQFILSSKKLLLSDSGFYLCACVFPNTEAFFGQGTRLTVV.

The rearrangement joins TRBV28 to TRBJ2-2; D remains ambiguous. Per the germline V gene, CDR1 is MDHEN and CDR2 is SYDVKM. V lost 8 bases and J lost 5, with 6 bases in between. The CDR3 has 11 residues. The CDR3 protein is CASGQTGELFF. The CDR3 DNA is TGTGCCAGCGGTCAGACCGGGGAGCTGTTTTTT.

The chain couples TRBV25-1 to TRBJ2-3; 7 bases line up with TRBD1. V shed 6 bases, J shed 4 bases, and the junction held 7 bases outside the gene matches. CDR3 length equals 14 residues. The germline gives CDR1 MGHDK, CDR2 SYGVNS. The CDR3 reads CASRTGKISDTQYF. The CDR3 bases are TGTGCCAGCAGGACAGGGAAGATATCAGATACGCAGTATTTT.

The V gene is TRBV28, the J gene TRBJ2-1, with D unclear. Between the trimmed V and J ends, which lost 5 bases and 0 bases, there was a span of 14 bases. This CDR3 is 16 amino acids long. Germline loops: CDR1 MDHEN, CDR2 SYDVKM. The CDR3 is CASSGPGSSSYNEQFF. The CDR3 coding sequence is TGTGCCAGCAGTGGCCCCGGGTCCTCCTCCTACAATGAGCAGTTCTTC.

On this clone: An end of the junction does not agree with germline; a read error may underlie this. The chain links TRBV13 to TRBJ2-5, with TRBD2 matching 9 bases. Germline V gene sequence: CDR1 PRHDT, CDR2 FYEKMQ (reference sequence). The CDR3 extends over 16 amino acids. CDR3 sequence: CASSLGGLAGSETQYF. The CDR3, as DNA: TGTGCCAGCAGCCTAGGGGGACTAGCAGGGTCGGAGACCCAGTACTTC.

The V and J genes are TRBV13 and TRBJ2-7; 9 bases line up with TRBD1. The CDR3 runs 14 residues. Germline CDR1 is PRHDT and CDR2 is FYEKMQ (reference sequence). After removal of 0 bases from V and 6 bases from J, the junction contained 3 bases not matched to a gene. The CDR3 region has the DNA TGTGCCAGCAGCTTAGGGACAGGGGGTGGCGAGCAGTACTTC. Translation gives CASSLGTGGGEQYF.

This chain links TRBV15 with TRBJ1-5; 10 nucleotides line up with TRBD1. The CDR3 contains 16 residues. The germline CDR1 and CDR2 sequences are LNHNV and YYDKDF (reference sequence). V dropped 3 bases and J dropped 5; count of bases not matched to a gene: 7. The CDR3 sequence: CATSRPGQGKDQPQHF. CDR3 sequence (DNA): TGTGCCACCAGCAGGCCGGGACAGGGGAAGGATCAGCCCCAGCATTTT.

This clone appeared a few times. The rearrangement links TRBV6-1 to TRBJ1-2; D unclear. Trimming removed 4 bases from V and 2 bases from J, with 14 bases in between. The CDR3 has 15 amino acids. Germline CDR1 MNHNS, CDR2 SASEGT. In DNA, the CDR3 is TGTGCCAGCAGTGTGAGCGGATCTCCAAACTATGGCTACACCTTC. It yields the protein CASSVSGSPNYGYTF.

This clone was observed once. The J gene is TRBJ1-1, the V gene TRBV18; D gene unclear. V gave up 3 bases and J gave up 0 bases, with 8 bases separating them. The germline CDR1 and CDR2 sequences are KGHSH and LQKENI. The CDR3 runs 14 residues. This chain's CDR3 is CASSPTRMNTEAFF. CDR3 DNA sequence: TGTGCCAGCTCACCCACGAGGATGAACACTGAAGCTTTCTTT.

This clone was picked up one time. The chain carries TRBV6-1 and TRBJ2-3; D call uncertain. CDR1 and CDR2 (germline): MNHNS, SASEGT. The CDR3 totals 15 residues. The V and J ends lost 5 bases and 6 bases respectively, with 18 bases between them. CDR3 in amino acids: CASSTSLAPIDTQYF. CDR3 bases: TGTGCCAGCAGTACCAGTCTGGCCCCCATCGATACGCAGTATTTT.